The entry that follows covers one TCR beta chain sequence. The antigen is undetermined. Each CDR3 protein is one row after TCRdb ran MiXCR on the RT-PCR reads. This sample carries 600,000 to 850,000 distinct CDR3 sequences, approximately 15% of them seen once, and the ten largest clones take roughly 7.2%. This sample was taken from a study of response to subunit inactivated influenza vaccine. Whole-study results and caveats: A suggestion made by the authors is that each seasonal influenza vaccination recruits few new T cells.

Material: PBMCs from blood, obtained around 15 days before vaccination. The TCR was taken from a man aged 45 to 65 who received an inactivated influenza vaccine.

In DNA form, the CDR3 reads TGTGCCAGCAGCGTAGAGGGGACTAGCGGGTCCTACAATGAGCAGTTCTTC. As protein: CASSVEGTSGSYNEQFF. V and J are TRBV9 and TRBJ2-1; the match to TRBD2 covers 12 bases. The CDR3 covers 17 residues. The trim removed 0 bases at V and 1 base at J, leaving 2 bases unmatched. From germline, CDR1 is SGDLS and CDR2 YYNGEE.